These 25 T cell receptor beta chains came from one sample sequenced in a study of cytomegalovirus exposure and HLA in healthy donors. The PCR was carried out with 60 Vbeta primers and 13 Jbeta primers. Clones were read by immunoSEQ multiplex PCR, and TCRdb kept only the in-frame ones, dropping some. The repertoire holds 150,000 or so clones, with approximately 74% as singletons. The material sequenced was PBMCs. These receptors originate from a man younger than 30 in good health and CMV-seronegative.

This clone was counted once. V is TRBV5-1 and J is TRBJ2-2; 8 positions agree with TRBD2. Germline loops: CDR1 SGHRS, CDR2 YFSETQ. J gave up 0 bases and V 3 bases, and 4 bases lay outside the gene matches. The length of the CDR3 is 16 residues. For the CDR3, the DNA is TGCGCCAGCAGCTCCCGGGGGGGATCGAACACCGGGGAGCTGTTTTTT. Protein sequence: CASSSRGGSNTGELFF.

On this clone: Other DNA sequences in this specimen translate into the identical CDR3. The chain couples TRBV7-8 to TRBJ1-1, with TRBD1 matching over 7 bases. This CDR3 region has 13 residues. V lost 5 bases and J lost 5; bases outside the gene matches: 5. Germline V gene data show CDR1 as SGHVS and CDR2 as FQNEAQ. The CDR3 is CASSPSRGTEAFF. The CDR3 region has the DNA TGTGCCAGCAGCCCGTCCAGGGGGACTGAAGCTTTCTTT.

The V call is TRBV10-3, the J call TRBJ1-2; D possibly corresponds to TRBD1 (5 bases). Germline assignment: CDR1 ENHRY and CDR2 SYGVKD. V was pared by 0 bases and J by 0 bases, with 14 bases between. The CDR3 totals 17 residues. The CDR3 here is CAISESSGGRTNYGYTF. CDR3 in DNA: TGTGCCATCAGTGAGTCAAGCGGGGGACGGACTAACTATGGCTACACCTTC.

This chain links TRBV12-5 with TRBJ2-5; 7 positions agree with TRBD1. CDR3 length: 15 residues. With 1 base clipped from V and 5 bases from J, the junction kept 7 bases outside the gene matches. CDR1 LGHNT and CDR2 FRNRAP come from the germline V gene. The CDR3 coding sequence is TGTGCTAGTGGTTTGGGTGACAGGGTAGGGGAGACCCAGTACTTC. Protein: CASGLGDRVGETQYF.

The chain recombines TRBV28 with TRBJ1-6; D uncertain. The CDR3 is 14 amino acids. Trimming left V 3 bases short and J 13 bases short, with 16 bases between. The germline V gene encodes CDR1 MDHEN and CDR2 SYDVKM. CDR3 sequence: CASSFPLEGDPLHF. In nucleotides, the CDR3 is TGTGCCAGCAGTTTCCCCCTTGAGGGCGATCCCCTCCACTTT.

The genes are TRBV2 and TRBJ1-1, with D possibly being TRBD1 (5 bases). V was pared by 6 bases and J by 11 bases, with 19 bases between. Germline lookup yields CDR1 SNHLY and CDR2 FYNNEI. The CDR3 sequence is 13 residues long. The CDR3 DNA is TGTGCCAGCAGAGGGGACTTCGGCATACCGGCTTTCTTT. Amino acid sequence: CASRGDFGIPAFF.

This rearrangement joins TRBV27 to TRBJ1-1; D call uncertain. There are 15 residues in the CDR3. Trimming cost V 5 bases and J 1 base, with 14 bases left between them. Germline CDR1 is MNHEY and CDR2 is SMNVEV (reference sequence). CDR3 in DNA: TGTGCCAGCAGTCCCCTGAGAAGCCAGAACACTGAAGCTTTCTTT. It yields the protein CASSPLRSQNTEAFF.

As regards this clone: The sample holds other DNA sequences that translate to the same CDR3. The chain employs TRBV12-1 and TRBJ2-7; the table's D gene call, TRBD1, was not cross checked with the DNA. TRBV12-1 is labeled a pseudogene. The CDR3 is 13 residues long. The chain's CDR3 is CASYGNAGRLQYV. Written as DNA, the CDR3 is TGTGCCAGTTACGGTAACGCAGGTCGGTTGCAGTACGTC.

The chain links TRBV7-3 to TRBJ2-1; no clear D gene. The CDR3 totals 15 residues. V lost 5 bases and J lost 2, with 13 bases in between. Germline V lookup: CDR1 SGHTA, CDR2 FQGTGA. CDR3 sequence: CASSPSTRAYNEQFF. CDR3 sequence (DNA): TGTGCCAGCAGCCCGTCGACAAGAGCCTACAATGAGCAGTTCTTC.

CDR3: CASSVDSFGSEQFF. The CDR3 region has the DNA TGTGCCAGCAGCGTGGACTCATTCGGGAGTGAGCAGTTCTTC. V usage is TRBV9 and J usage is TRBJ2-1; maybe TRBD2 (6 bases). Germline CDR1 is SGDLS and CDR2 is YYNGEE. V gave up 2 bases and J gave up 9 bases, with 15 bases separating them. The CDR3 loop spans 14 amino acids.

The genes are TRBV7-2 and TRBJ1-4; the D gene is possibly TRBD1 (6 bases). This CDR3 region has 15 residues. Trimming cost V 2 bases and J 6 bases, with 13 bases left between them. Germline V gives CDR1 SGHTA, CDR2 FQGNSA. The CDR3 coding sequence is TGTGCCAGCAGCTTACTTGGCAGGGGCTATGAAAAACTGTTTTTT. Translation gives CASSLLGRGYEKLFF.

The V call is TRBV5-8, the J call TRBJ2-5; 7 bases line up with TRBD1. The J call may not be correct, given that the DNA end is closer to TRBJ2-7. The CDR3 is 18 amino acids. Germline lookup yields CDR1 SGHTS and CDR2 YDEGEE. The DNA for the CDR3 is TGTGCCAGCAGCTTTTCGTTCGGCTGGGGGACAGCCCGCTACGAGCAGTACTTC. It encodes CASSFSFGWGTARYEQYF.

V usage is TRBV19 and J usage is TRBJ1-1; 9 bases agree with TRBD1. This CDR3 is built from 14 residues. The germline CDR1 and CDR2 sequences are LNHDA and SQIVND (reference sequence). V shed 7 bases and J 0 bases; nucleotides not matched to a gene: 3. As DNA, the CDR3 is TGTGCCAGTACCGACAGGGGGATGAACACTGAAGCTTTCTTT. As protein: CASTDRGMNTEAFF.

This clone was counted a few times. Here the CDR3 reads CASSLTAGEKLFF. The CDR3 DNA reads TGTGCCAGCAGCTTGACGGCAGGGGAAAAACTGTTTTTT. The chain couples TRBV5-5 to TRBJ1-4; D is possibly TRBD1 (5 bases). V lost 1 base and J lost 8, with 9 bases in between. The CDR3 is made up of 13 amino acids. Germline V gives CDR1 SGHKS, CDR2 YYEKEE (reference sequence).

This chain joins TRBV5-6 and TRBJ2-4; D unresolved. Per the germline V gene, CDR1 is SGHDT and CDR2 is YYEEEE. With 4 bases removed from V and 7 bases from J, the gap between germline ends came to 9 bases. This CDR3 has 12 residues. The CDR3 DNA follows: TGTGCCAGCAGCGGCCTTAAGAACATTCAGTACTTC. Its protein product is CASSGLKNIQYF.

V usage is TRBV6-4 and J usage is TRBJ2-5, with TRBD1 matching over 7 bases. Germline V lookup: CDR1 MRHNA, CDR2 SNTAGT. This CDR3 spans 14 amino acids. Trimming at V came to 0 bases and at J to 4 bases, leaving 2 bases not matched to a gene. CDR3 residues: CASSDSPGGETQYF. The CDR3 DNA reads as TGTGCCAGCAGTGACTCGCCAGGGGGAGAGACCCAGTACTTC.

The chain joins TRBV15 to TRBJ1-2; 9 bases are a match to TRBD1. Germline V gene sequence: CDR1 LNHNV, CDR2 YYDKDF (reference sequence). The CDR3 has 17 amino acids. Unmatched junction bases numbered 9, after V lost 2 bases and J lost 2 bases. The CDR3 DNA reads TGTGCCACCAGCAGACCTACGACAGGGGGGTTGAACTATGGCTACACCTTC. Translating it yields CATSRPTTGGLNYGYTF.

The chain carries TRBV20-1 and TRBJ1-1; D remains unclear. The V end lost 7 bases, the J end lost 3 bases, and 9 bases lay between the germline ends. Germline V gene lookup returns CDR1 DFQATT and CDR2 SNEGSKA (reference sequence). The CDR3 loop spans 11 amino acids. For the CDR3, the DNA is TGCAGTGAGATGGAGTACACTGAAGCTTTCTTT. It is translated as CSEMEYTEAFF.

The chain employs TRBV28 and TRBJ1-5; 8 nucleotides line up with TRBD1. Germline values: CDR1 MDHEN, CDR2 SYDVKM. Germline trimming cut 5 bases from V and 7 bases from J; bases unmatched to any gene: 13. CDR3 size: 16 residues. The CDR3, as DNA: TGTGCCAGCAGTCAAGACAGGGGCCCCAGAGGGCAGCCCCAGCATTTT. It is translated as CASSQDRGPRGQPQHF.

The chain couples TRBV6-4 to TRBJ2-7; 9 nucleotides agree with TRBD2. The germline gives CDR1 MRHNA, CDR2 SNTAGT. This CDR3 contains 15 residues. J was trimmed by 2 bases and V by 1 base; bases with no gene match: 3. The CDR3 DNA reads TGTGCCAGCAGTGACTGGGCGGGGGGGACCTACGAGCAGTACGTC. Translating it yields CASSDWAGGTYEQYV.

In regard to this clone: The junction departs from germline at one end; a sequencing error may be responsible. The genes are TRBV5-1 and TRBJ2-6, with D maybe TRBD1 (5 bases). CDR1 SGHRS and CDR2 YFSETQ come from the germline V gene. CDR3 length: 17 amino acids. The CDR3 DNA follows: TGCGCCAGCAGCTTGGTACCGGGTAGCTCTGGGGCCAACGGCCTGACTTTC. The encoded protein is CASSLVPGSSGANGLTF. The complete variable domain, with remaining parts taken from reference TRBV5-1 and TRBJ2-6, reads KAGVTQTPRYLIKTRGQQVTLSCSPISGHRSVSWYQQTPGQGLQFLFEYFSETQRNKGNFPGRFSGRQFSNSRSEMNVSTLELGDSALYLCASSLVPGSSGANGLTFGAGSRLTVL.

V usage is TRBV5-1 and J usage is TRBJ1-2, with 10 bases matching TRBD1. The CDR3 extends over 16 amino acids. Trimming removed 4 bases from V and 0 bases from J; junction bases left unmatched: 6. In germline, CDR1 is SGHRS, CDR2 YFSETQ. CDR3 amino acids: CASSRGQGGSNYGYTF. CDR3 nucleotides: TGCGCCAGCAGCCGAGGACAGGGGGGATCTAACTATGGCTACACCTTC.

As regards this clone: Other DNA variants within this sample encode the same CDR3. The V call is TRBV28, the J call TRBJ2-7; 11 bases are a match to TRBD1. The length of the CDR3 is 15 residues. The V segment lost 3 bases and the J segment 11 bases; nucleotides outside the gene matches: 12. From germline, CDR1 is MDHEN and CDR2 SYDVKM. The CDR3 reads CASSFVGQGDYEEYF. CDR3 DNA sequence: TGTGCCAGCAGTTTTGTGGGACAGGGGGACTACGAAGAGTACTTC.

This clone has only a few counts. The J gene is TRBJ2-1, the V gene TRBV9; the D is unclear. From germline, CDR1 is SGDLS and CDR2 YYNGEE. This CDR3 has 12 residues. V lost 4 bases and J lost 5, with 7 bases in between. CDR3: CASSRADNEQFF. CDR3 DNA: TGTGCCAGCAGCCGAGCCGACAATGAGCAGTTCTTC.

This clone has only one observation. V and J are TRBV4-1 and TRBJ2-5; 14 bases line up with TRBD2. CDR3 length: 20 residues. Germline V gene sequence: CDR1 MGHRA, CDR2 YSYEKL. V dropped 2 bases and J dropped 5; count of bases not matched to a gene: 16. This CDR3 reads CASSQSRLAGGAGFRETQYF. As DNA, the CDR3 is TGCGCCAGCAGCCAATCCCGACTAGCGGGGGGGGCAGGGTTCAGGGAGACCCAGTACTTC.